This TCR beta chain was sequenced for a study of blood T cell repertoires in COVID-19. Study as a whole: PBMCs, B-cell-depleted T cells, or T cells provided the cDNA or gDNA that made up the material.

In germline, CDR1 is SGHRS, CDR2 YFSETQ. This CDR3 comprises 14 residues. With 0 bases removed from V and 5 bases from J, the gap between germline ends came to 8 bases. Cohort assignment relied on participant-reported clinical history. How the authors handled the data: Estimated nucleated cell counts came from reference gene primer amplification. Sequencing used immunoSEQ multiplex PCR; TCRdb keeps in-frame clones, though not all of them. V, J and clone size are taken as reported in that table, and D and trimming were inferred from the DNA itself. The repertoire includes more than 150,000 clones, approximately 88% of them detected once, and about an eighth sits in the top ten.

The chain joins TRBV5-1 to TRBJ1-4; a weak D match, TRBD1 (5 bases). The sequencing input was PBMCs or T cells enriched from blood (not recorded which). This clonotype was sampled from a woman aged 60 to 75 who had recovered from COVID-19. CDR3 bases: TGCGCCAGCAGCTTGGGCAGGGCGAATGAAAAACTGTTTTTT. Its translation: CASSLGRANEKLFF.